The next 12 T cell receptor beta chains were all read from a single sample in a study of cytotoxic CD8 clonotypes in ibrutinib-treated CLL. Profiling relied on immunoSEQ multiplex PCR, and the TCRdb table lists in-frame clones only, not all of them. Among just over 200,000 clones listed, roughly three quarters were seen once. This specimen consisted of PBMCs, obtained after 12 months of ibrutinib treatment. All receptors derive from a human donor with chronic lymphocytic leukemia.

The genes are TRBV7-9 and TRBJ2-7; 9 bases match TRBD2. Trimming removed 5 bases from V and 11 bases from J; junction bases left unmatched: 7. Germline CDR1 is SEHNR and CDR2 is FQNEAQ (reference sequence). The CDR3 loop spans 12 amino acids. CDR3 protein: CASSPGLAPKYF. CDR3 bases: TGTGCCAGCAGCCCGGGACTAGCTCCGAAGTACTTC.

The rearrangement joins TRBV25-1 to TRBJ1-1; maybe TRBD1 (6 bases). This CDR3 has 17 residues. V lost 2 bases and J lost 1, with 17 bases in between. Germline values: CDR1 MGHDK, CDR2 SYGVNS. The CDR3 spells CASSESRGLGRNTEAFF. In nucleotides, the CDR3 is TGTGCCAGCAGTGAAAGTCGGGGGCTGGGTCGGAACACTGAAGCTTTCTTT.

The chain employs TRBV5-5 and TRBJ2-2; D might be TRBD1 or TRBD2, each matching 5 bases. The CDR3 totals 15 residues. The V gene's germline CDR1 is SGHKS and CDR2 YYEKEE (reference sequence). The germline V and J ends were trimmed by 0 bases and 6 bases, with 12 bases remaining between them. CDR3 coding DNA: TGTGCCAGCAGCTTGGGAGGGGCCTTATCCGGGGAGCTGTTTTTT. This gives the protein CASSLGGALSGELFF.

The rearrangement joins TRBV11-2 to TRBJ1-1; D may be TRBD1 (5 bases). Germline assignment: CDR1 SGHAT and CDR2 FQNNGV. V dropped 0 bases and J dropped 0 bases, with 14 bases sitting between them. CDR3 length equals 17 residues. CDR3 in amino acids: CASSLDPRGSMNTEAFF. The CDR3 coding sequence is TGTGCCAGCAGCTTAGATCCTAGGGGCTCGATGAACACTGAAGCTTTCTTT. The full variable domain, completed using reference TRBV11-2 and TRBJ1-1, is EAGVAQSPRYKIIEKRQSVAFWCNPISGHATLYWYQQILGQGPKLLIQFQNNGVVDDSQLPKDRFSAERLKGVDSTLKIQPAKLEDSAVYLCASSLDPRGSMNTEAFFGQGTRLTVV.

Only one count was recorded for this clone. The CDR3 coding sequence is TGCGCCAGCAGCCTCGGGACACTTAATTCACCCCTCCACTTT. It yields the protein CASSLGTLNSPLHF. The chain joins TRBV5-1 to TRBJ1-6; tentatively, D is TRBD1 (6 bases). Trimming stripped 4 bases from V and 6 bases from J, with 11 bases between. The germline V gene has CDR1 SGHRS and CDR2 YFSETQ. This CDR3 is 14 amino acids long.

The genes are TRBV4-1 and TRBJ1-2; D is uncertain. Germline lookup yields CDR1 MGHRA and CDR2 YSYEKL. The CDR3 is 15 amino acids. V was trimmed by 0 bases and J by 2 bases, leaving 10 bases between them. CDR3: CASSQDGNSNYGYTF. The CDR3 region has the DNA TGCGCCAGCAGCCAAGACGGGAACTCAAACTATGGCTACACCTTC.

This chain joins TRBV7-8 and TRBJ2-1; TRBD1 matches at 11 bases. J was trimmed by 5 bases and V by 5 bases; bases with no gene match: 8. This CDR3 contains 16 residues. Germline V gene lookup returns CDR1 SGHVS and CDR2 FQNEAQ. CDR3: CASSNLDRGRDNEQFF. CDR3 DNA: TGTGCCAGCAGCAACCTGGACAGGGGGCGCGACAATGAGCAGTTCTTC.

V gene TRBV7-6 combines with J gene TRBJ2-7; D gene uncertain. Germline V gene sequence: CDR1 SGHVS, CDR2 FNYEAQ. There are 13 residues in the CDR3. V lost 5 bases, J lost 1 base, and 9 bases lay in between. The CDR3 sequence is CASSEYSSYEQYF. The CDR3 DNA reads TGTGCCAGCAGCGAGTACAGTTCCTACGAGCAGTACTTC.

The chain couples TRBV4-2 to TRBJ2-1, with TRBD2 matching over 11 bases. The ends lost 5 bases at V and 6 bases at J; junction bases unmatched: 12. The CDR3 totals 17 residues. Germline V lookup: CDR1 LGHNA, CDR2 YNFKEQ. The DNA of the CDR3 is TGTGCCAGCAGCTCGACTACCGGGACTAGCGGCTTCAATGAGCAGTTCTTC. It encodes CASSSTTGTSGFNEQFF.

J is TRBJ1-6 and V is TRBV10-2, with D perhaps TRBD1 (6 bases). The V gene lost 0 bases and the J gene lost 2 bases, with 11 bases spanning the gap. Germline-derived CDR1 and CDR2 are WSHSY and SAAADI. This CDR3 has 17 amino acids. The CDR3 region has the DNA TGCGCCAGCAGTGAGTCTCAGGGGAGTCCCTATAATTCACCCCTCCACTTT. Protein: CASSESQGSPYNSPLHF.

The DNA of the CDR3 is TGTGCCTGGGCAATTAGTATGAGTAGCAATCAGCCCCAGCATTTT. Translating gives CAWAISMSSNQPQHF. This chain links TRBV30 with TRBJ1-5; D call uncertain. Germline CDR1 reads GTSNPN; CDR2 reads SVGIG (reference sequence). Deletions cut 5 bases from V and 0 bases from J, with 14 bases between. The CDR3 totals 15 residues. The whole variable domain, remainder taken from reference TRBV30 and TRBJ1-5, is SQTIHQWPATLVQPVGSPLSLECTVEGTSNPNLYWYRQAAGRGLQLLFYSVGIGQISSEVPQNLSASRPQDRQFILSSKKLLLSDSGFYLCAWAISMSSNQPQHFGDGTRLSIL.

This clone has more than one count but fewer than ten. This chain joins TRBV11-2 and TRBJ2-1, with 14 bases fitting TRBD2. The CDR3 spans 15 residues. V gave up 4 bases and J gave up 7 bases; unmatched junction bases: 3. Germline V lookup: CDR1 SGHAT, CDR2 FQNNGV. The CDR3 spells CASSWTSGGRNEQFF. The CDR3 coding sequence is TGTGCCAGCAGCTGGACTAGCGGGGGGCGGAATGAGCAGTTCTTC.